The next 32 T cell receptor beta chains were all read from a single sample in a study of cytomegalovirus exposure and HLA in healthy donors. The PCR used 60 Vbeta and 13 Jbeta primers. Sequencing used immunoSEQ multiplex PCR; TCRdb keeps in-frame clones, though not all of them. The table lists over 250,000 clones, roughly two thirds of them singletons. The sequenced sample consisted of PBMCs. All receptors come from a female donor in good health and CMV-seronegative.

CDR3: CASSSGQGYNQPQHF. Here the CDR3 DNA reads TGTGCCAGTAGTTCGGGACAGGGTTACAATCAGCCCCAGCATTTT. This chain links TRBV19 with TRBJ1-5, with 9 nucleotides matching TRBD1. The length of the CDR3 is 15 residues. J lost 3 bases, V lost 5 bases, and 5 bases had no gene match. Germline V CDR1 and CDR2: LNHDA, SQIVND (reference sequence).

This clone was observed a handful of times. The chain uses TRBV6-1 and TRBJ2-5; TRBD2 matches at 7 bases. Looked up from germline, CDR1 is MNHNS and CDR2 is SASEGT. The CDR3 spans 16 residues. The V gene end was trimmed by 3 bases and the J gene end by 4 bases; junction bases not matched to a gene: 11. In DNA form, the CDR3 reads TGTGCCAGCAGTGAGGATGAGCGGGGAGCCCCAGAGACCCAGTACTTC. It specifies CASSEDERGAPETQYF.

A single count supports this clone. The rearrangement links TRBV27 to TRBJ1-2, with 7 bases fitting TRBD1. Unmatched junction bases numbered 6, after V lost 3 bases and J lost 5 bases. The length of the CDR3 is 14 residues. Germline values: CDR1 MNHEY, CDR2 SMNVEV (reference sequence). CDR3 nucleotides: TGTGCCAGCAGTTTGAACTCAGGGGGTTATGGCTACACCTTC. Translating it yields CASSLNSGGYGYTF.

A few counts support this clone. The chain is built from TRBV19 and TRBJ2-5, with 8 positions matching TRBD2. The junction had 4 bases not matched to a gene; V was cut back by 3 bases and J by 1 base. The V gene's germline CDR1 is LNHDA and CDR2 SQIVND (reference sequence). The CDR3 consists of 15 residues. This CDR3 is CASSMGSGIQETQYF. CDR3 DNA: TGTGCCAGTAGTATGGGTAGCGGGATCCAAGAGACCCAGTACTTC.

The CDR3: CASSLTSGRDEQYF. The CDR3, as DNA: TGTGCCAGCAGCTTAACCAGCGGGAGAGACGAGCAGTACTTC. The chain couples TRBV7-2 to TRBJ2-7, with TRBD2 identical over 8 bases. The V gene's germline CDR1 is SGHTA and CDR2 FQGNSA. V trimming: 2 bases; J trimming: 5 bases; junction bases outside the gene matches: 5. This CDR3 spans 14 amino acids.

The V and J genes are TRBV29-1 and TRBJ2-4, with D perhaps TRBD1 (5 bases). This CDR3 comprises 18 residues. Germline CDR1 is SQVTM and CDR2 is ANQGSEA. V lost 0 bases and J lost 0, with 18 bases in between. CDR3: CSVEDIGQGAIAKNIQYF. In nucleotides, the CDR3 is TGCAGCGTTGAAGATATAGGACAAGGAGCCATAGCCAAAAACATTCAGTACTTC.

The CDR3 loop reads CASSSVGQGAYEQYF. As DNA, the CDR3 is TGTGCCAGTAGTAGCGTGGGACAGGGGGCCTACGAGCAGTACTTC. The chain employs TRBV19 and TRBJ2-7, with TRBD1 matching over 11 bases. The CDR3 totals 15 residues. The germline V gene has CDR1 LNHDA and CDR2 SQIVND (reference sequence). After removal of 4 bases from V and 2 bases from J, the junction contained 4 bases not matched to a gene.

The genes are TRBV7-9 and TRBJ2-1; 7 nucleotides align to TRBD2. The CDR3 covers 16 residues. CDR1 and CDR2 (germline): SEHNR, FQNEAQ (reference sequence). Trimming took 4 bases from V and 0 from J; bases not matched to a gene: 6. CDR3 nucleotide sequence: TGTGCCAGCAGCTCGTCCCTAGCGGACTCCTACAATGAGCAGTTCTTC. Its protein is CASSSSLADSYNEQFF.

This clone was observed once. CDR3 amino acids: CASSQGAGGNTGELFF. CDR3 in DNA: TGTGCCAGCAGCCAAGGGGCGGGAGGGAACACCGGGGAGCTGTTTTTT. The chain joins TRBV13 to TRBJ2-2, with TRBD2 identical over 8 bases. The germline CDR1 and CDR2 sequences are PRHDT and FYEKMQ (reference sequence). After removal of 5 bases from V and 1 base from J, the junction contained 6 bases not matched to a gene. This CDR3 has 16 residues.

The chain joins TRBV6-6 to TRBJ2-3; D possibly corresponds to TRBD2 (6 bases). Trimming left V 1 base short and J 4 bases short, with 15 bases between. The CDR3 sequence is 16 residues long. The V gene's germline CDR1 is MNHNY and CDR2 SVGAGI (reference sequence). The CDR3 DNA reads as TGTGCCAGCAGTTACTGGGTCGGGTCGGGGGCAGATACGCAGTATTTT. The encoded protein is CASSYWVGSGADTQYF.

The chain combines TRBV10-3 with TRBJ1-5; D is unresolved. The CDR3 has 12 amino acids. CDR1 ENHRY and CDR2 SYGVKD come from the germline V gene. V was pared by 0 bases and J by 11 bases, with 8 bases between. CDR3 sequence (DNA): TGTGCCATCAGTGAGTCGGCCCTCGCCCAGCATTTT. It encodes CAISESALAQHF.

The chain couples TRBV6-6 to TRBJ1-5; no reliable D call. V shed 2 bases and J shed 4 bases, with 15 bases lying between them. Germline loops: CDR1 MNHNY, CDR2 SVGAGI (reference sequence). There are 16 residues in the CDR3. The CDR3 DNA follows: TGTGCCAGCAGTTACAGTTTCCGGGTTCGGAATCAGCCCCAGCATTTT. This translates into CASSYSFRVRNQPQHF.

The V gene is TRBV27, the J gene TRBJ1-1; D is undetermined. Per the germline V gene, CDR1 is MNHEY and CDR2 is SMNVEV (reference sequence). Trimming removed 8 bases at V and 4 bases at J, with 20 bases between. This CDR3 region has 15 residues. CDR3 region: CASQRLGQVGTEAFF. CDR3 nucleotides: TGTGCCAGCCAACGCTTAGGCCAGGTGGGCACTGAAGCTTTCTTT.

The chain is built from TRBV7-3 and TRBJ2-5; D call uncertain. The germline V gene has CDR1 SGHTA and CDR2 FQGTGA. This CDR3 is built from 13 residues. V lost 2 bases, J lost 1 base, and 5 bases lay in between. Here the CDR3 DNA reads TGTGCCAGCAGCTTAGCGGCCCAAGAGACCCAGTACTTC. It is translated as CASSLAAQETQYF.

The V and J genes are TRBV5-4 and TRBJ2-7; D possibly corresponds to TRBD1 (6 bases). Trimming took off 0 bases at V and 1 base at J, with 17 bases between the two ends. Germline lookup yields CDR1 SGHNT and CDR2 YYREEE (reference sequence). The CDR3 loop spans 17 amino acids. The CDR3 is CASSLESSGVPSYEQYF. The CDR3 DNA follows: TGTGCCAGCAGCTTGGAGTCATCAGGGGTCCCTTCCTACGAGCAGTACTTC.

This chain uses TRBV28 with TRBJ2-1; TRBD1 matches 8 bases. Trimming removed 5 bases from V and 1 base from J; junction bases left unmatched: 4. Germline lookup yields CDR1 MDHEN and CDR2 SYDVKM. This CDR3 contains 15 residues. This CDR3 reads CASSGDRLSYNEQFF. CDR3 nucleotide sequence: TGTGCCAGCAGTGGGGACAGGTTATCCTACAATGAGCAGTTCTTC.

This chain joins TRBV21-1 and TRBJ1-2; the D call TRBD1 from the table was never checked on the DNA. TRBV21-1 is termed a pseudogene. The CDR3 covers 13 residues. CDR3 nucleotide sequence: TGTGCCAGCAGCAAAAAACAGGGGTGGTTCTACACCTTC. Residues: CASSKKQGWFYTF.

V usage is TRBV7-9 and J usage is TRBJ1-5; D is uncertain. CDR1 is SEHNR, CDR2 FQNEAQ, per germline (reference sequence). The CDR3 extends over 13 amino acids. V lost 4 bases and J lost 6, with 10 bases in between. CDR3 loop: CASSSQDRQPQHF. Here the CDR3 DNA reads TGTGCCAGCAGCTCCCAGGATCGTCAGCCCCAGCATTTT.

The V gene is TRBV30, the J gene TRBJ2-2; D is undetermined. The ends were cut back, 4 bases at V and 1 base at J, with 10 bases in the middle. The length of the CDR3 is 14 residues. Germline loops: CDR1 GTSNPN, CDR2 SVGIG (reference sequence). The CDR3 DNA follows: TGTGCCTGGAATCCTGTTAAGAACACCGGGGAGCTGTTTTTT. As protein: CAWNPVKNTGELFF.

V is TRBV11-2 and J is TRBJ2-1; D may be TRBD2 (6 bases). V lost 3 bases and J lost 2, with 14 bases in between. Germline V gene data show CDR1 as SGHAT and CDR2 as FQNNGV. This CDR3 spans 16 amino acids. CDR3 region: CASSLATSPPYNEQFF. CDR3 bases: TGTGCCAGCAGCTTGGCGACTAGTCCCCCCTACAATGAGCAGTTCTTC.

This clone was observed a few times. A read error may be the cause here, since a much bigger clone is one base away. In the same sample, other DNA sequences code for this CDR3. V gene TRBV4-1 combines with J gene TRBJ1-1; 7 nucleotides line up with TRBD1. The CDR3 extends over 16 amino acids. With 0 bases clipped from V and 2 bases from J, the junction kept 6 bases outside the gene matches. Germline V gene data show CDR1 as MGHRA and CDR2 as YSYEKL. CDR3: CASSQDWAGGNTEAFF. The CDR3 DNA reads as TGCGCCAGCAGCCAAGACTGGGCAGGGGGAAACACTGAAGCTTTCTTT.

V is TRBV20-1 and J is TRBJ1-1, with no clear D. Looked up from germline, CDR1 is DFQATT and CDR2 is SNEGSKA (reference sequence). V was clipped by 6 bases and J by 2 bases, with 7 bases between them. The CDR3 consists of 11 residues. The chain's CDR3 is CSADTNTEAFF. As DNA, the CDR3 is TGCAGTGCAGATACAAACACTGAAGCTTTCTTT.

This chain connects TRBV10-1 to TRBJ1-1; D remains unclear. The CDR3 runs 13 residues. Trimming stripped 3 bases from V and 1 base from J, with 6 bases between. From germline, CDR1 is WNHNN and CDR2 SYGVQD (reference sequence). The CDR3 loop reads CASSEHRNTEAFF. The DNA of the CDR3 is TGCGCCAGCAGTGAACACAGGAACACTGAAGCTTTCTTT.

This chain connects TRBV18 to TRBJ2-7; D is perhaps TRBD1 (6 bases). The CDR3 totals 14 residues. V was shortened by 5 bases and J by 3 bases, with 14 bases between the two germline ends. Per germline, CDR1 KGHSH and CDR2 LQKENI. CDR3 DNA: TGTGCCAGCTCATTCACAGGGAGTCACTACGAGCAGTACTTC. Amino acids: CASSFTGSHYEQYF. The full variable domain, in which reference TRBV18 and TRBJ2-7 provide the parts outside the CDR3, is NAGVMQNPRHLVRRRGQEARLRCSPMKGHSHVYWYRQLPEEGLKFMVYLQKENIIDESGMPKERFSAEFPKEGPSILRIQQVVRGDSAAYFCASSFTGSHYEQYFGPGTRLTVT.

This clone was detected only once. The chain links TRBV4-1 to TRBJ1-4; 7 bases align to TRBD1. In germline, CDR1 is MGHRA, CDR2 YSYEKL. This CDR3 region has 16 residues. V was pared by 0 bases and J by 6 bases, with 7 bases of the junction left unmatched. The CDR3 sequence is CASSQDLGGWDEKLFF. DNA of the CDR3: TGCGCCAGCAGCCAAGATTTAGGGGGCTGGGATGAAAAACTGTTTTTT.

The chain combines TRBV30 with TRBJ2-7; 12 bases are shared with TRBD2. The CDR3 totals 17 residues. Trimming cost V 2 bases and J 4 bases; bases outside gene matches: 12. CDR1 is GTSNPN, CDR2 SVGIG, per germline (reference sequence). The CDR3 nucleotides read TGTGCCTGGAGTTATCGACCTCGGACTAGCGGGAAGTACGAGCAGTACTTC. Encoded protein: CAWSYRPRTSGKYEQYF.

This chain joins TRBV11-2 and TRBJ2-5; TRBD2 is a possible D gene (6 bases). The germline V gene has CDR1 SGHAT and CDR2 FQNNGV. V lost 6 bases, J lost 12 bases, and 26 bases lay in between. The CDR3 spans 15 residues. DNA for the CDR3: TGTGCCAGCAGGTCATTCGCGGGACCCCTCAACTTGAAGTACTTC. Translated: CASRSFAGPLNLKYF.

The chain has TRBV5-1 and TRBJ1-5; 7 bases line up with TRBD1. The CDR3 contains 14 residues. Germline trimming cut 4 bases from V and 2 bases from J; bases unmatched to any gene: 3. The germline CDR1 and CDR2 sequences are SGHRS and YFSETQ. The CDR3 reads CASSSQGGNQPQHF. The CDR3 nucleotides are TGCGCCAGCAGCAGTCAGGGGGGCAATCAGCCCCAGCATTTT.

About this clone: In the same sample, other DNA sequences code for this CDR3. The genes are TRBV7-3 and TRBJ1-1; TRBD1 is a possible D gene (6 bases). Germline V gives CDR1 SGHTA, CDR2 FQGTGA. CDR3 size: 14 residues. V was shortened by 5 bases and J by 2 bases, with 12 bases between the two germline ends. The CDR3 DNA is TGTGCCAGCAGCCTGACAGGCCCCAACACTGAAGCTTTCTTT. This gives the protein CASSLTGPNTEAFF.

The gene calls are TRBV7-3 and TRBJ1-1; 8 bases are a match to TRBD1. The junction had 15 bases not matched to a gene; V was cut back by 1 base and J by 11 bases. CDR3 length equals 16 residues. Germline V gene lookup returns CDR1 SGHTA and CDR2 FQGTGA. In nucleotides, the CDR3 is TGTGCCAGCAGCTTAATGCCCGGGACAGGTCTGACGGGGGCTTTCTTT. It translates to CASSLMPGTGLTGAFF.

Here the CDR3 DNA reads TGTGCCAGCAGTTGGAAGGAGAGTTCTGGAAACACCATATATTTT. This sequence encodes CASSWKESSGNTIYF. The chain is built from TRBV6-1 and TRBJ1-3; D gene ambiguous. Trimming removed 5 bases from V and 1 base from J, with 12 bases in between. The CDR3 totals 15 residues. Germline V gives CDR1 MNHNS, CDR2 SASEGT.

This chain links TRBV28 with TRBJ1-4; unclear D gene. Trimming pared 6 bases from V and 0 bases from J, leaving 14 bases between. The CDR3 spans 16 residues. Germline V lookup: CDR1 MDHEN, CDR2 SYDVKM. CDR3 coding DNA: TGTGCCAGCAGAACTTCCCGAAGAGCAACTAATGAAAAACTGTTTTTT. It is translated as CASRTSRRATNEKLFF.